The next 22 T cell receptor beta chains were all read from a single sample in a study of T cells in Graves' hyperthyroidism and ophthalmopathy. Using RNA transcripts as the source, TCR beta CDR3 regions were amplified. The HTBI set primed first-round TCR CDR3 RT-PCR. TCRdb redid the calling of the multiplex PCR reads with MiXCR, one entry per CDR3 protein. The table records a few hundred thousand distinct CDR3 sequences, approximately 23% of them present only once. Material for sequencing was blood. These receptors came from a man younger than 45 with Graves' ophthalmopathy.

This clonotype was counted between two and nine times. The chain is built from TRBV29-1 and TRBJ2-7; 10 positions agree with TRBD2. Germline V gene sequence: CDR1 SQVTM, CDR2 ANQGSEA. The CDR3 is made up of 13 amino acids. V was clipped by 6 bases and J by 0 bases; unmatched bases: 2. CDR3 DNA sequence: TGCAGCGTCCGGACTAGCGGCTCCTACGAGCAGTACTTC. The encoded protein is CSVRTSGSYEQYF.

This CDR3 is CSASLGRDYGYTF. The CDR3 DNA reads TGCAGTGCTAGCTTAGGAAGAGACTATGGCTACACCTTC. The chain recombines TRBV20-1 with TRBJ1-2; no reliable D call. CDR1 and CDR2 from the germline V gene are DFQATT and SNEGSKA (reference sequence). V dropped 3 bases and J dropped 3 bases, with 11 bases sitting between them. The CDR3 has 13 residues.

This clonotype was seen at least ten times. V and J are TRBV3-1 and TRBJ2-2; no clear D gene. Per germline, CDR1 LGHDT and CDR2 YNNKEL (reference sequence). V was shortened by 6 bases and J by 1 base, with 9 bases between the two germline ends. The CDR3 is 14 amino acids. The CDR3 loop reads CASSPSLNTGELFF. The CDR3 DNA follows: TGTGCCAGCAGTCCGTCACTGAACACCGGGGAGCTGTTTTTT.

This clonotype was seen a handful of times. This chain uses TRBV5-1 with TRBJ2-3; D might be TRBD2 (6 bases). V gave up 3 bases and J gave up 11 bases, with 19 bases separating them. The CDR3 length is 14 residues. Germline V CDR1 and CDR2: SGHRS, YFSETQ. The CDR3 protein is CASSSTGGPEGQYF. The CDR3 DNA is TGCGCCAGCAGCTCGACCGGAGGGCCGGAAGGGCAGTATTTT. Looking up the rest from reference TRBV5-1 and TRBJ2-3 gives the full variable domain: KAGVTQTPRYLIKTRGQQVTLSCSPISGHRSVSWYQQTPGQGLQFLFEYFSETQRNKGNFPGRFSGRQFSNSRSEMNVSTLELGDSALYLCASSSTGGPEGQYFGPGTRLTVL.

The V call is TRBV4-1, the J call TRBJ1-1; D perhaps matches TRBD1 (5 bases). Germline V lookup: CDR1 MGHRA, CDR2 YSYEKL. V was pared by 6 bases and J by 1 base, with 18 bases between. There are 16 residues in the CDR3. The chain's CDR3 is CASSQRSTGGNTEAFF. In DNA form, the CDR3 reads TGCGCCAGCAGTCAGCGCTCAACGGGGGGGAACACTGAAGCTTTCTTT.

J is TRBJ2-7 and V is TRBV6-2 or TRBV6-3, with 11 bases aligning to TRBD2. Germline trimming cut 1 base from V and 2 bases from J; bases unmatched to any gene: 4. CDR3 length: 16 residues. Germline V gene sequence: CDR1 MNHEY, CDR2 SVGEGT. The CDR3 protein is CASSYLTSGKTYEQYF. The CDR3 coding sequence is TGTGCCAGCAGTTACTTGACTAGCGGGAAAACCTACGAGCAGTACTTC.

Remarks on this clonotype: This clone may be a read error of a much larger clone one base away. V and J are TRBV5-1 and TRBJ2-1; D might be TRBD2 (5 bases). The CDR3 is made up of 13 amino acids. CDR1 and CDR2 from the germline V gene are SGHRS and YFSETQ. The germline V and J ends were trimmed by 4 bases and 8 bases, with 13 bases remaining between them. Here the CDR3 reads CASSEGPADEQFF. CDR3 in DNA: TGCGCCAGCAGCGAGGGCCCGGCCGATGAGCAGTTCTTC.

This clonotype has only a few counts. The chain's CDR3 is CASSPERGTYNEQFF. The CDR3, as DNA: TGTGCCAGCTCACCGGAGCGCGGGACCTACAATGAGCAGTTCTTC. The rearrangement links TRBV18 to TRBJ2-1; TRBD2 is a possible D gene (6 bases). Germline CDR1 reads KGHSH; CDR2 reads LQKENI. CDR3 length: 15 amino acids. Deletions cut 3 bases from V and 2 bases from J, with 11 bases between. The complete variable domain, with remaining parts taken from reference TRBV18 and TRBJ2-1, reads NAGVMQNPRHLVRRRGQEARLRCSPMKGHSHVYWYRQLPEEGLKFMVYLQKENIIDESGMPKERFSAEFPKEGPSILRIQQVVRGDSAAYFCASSPERGTYNEQFFGPGTRLTVL.

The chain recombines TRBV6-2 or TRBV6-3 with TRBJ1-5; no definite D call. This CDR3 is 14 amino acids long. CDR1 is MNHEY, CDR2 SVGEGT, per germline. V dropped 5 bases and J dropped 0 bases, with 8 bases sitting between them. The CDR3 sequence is CASSVAYSNQPQHF. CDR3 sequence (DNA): TGTGCCAGCAGTGTGGCGTATAGCAATCAGCCCCAGCATTTT.

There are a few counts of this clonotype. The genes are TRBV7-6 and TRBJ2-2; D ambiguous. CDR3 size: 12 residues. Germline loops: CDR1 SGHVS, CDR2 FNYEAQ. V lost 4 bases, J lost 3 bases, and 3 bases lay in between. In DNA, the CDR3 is TGTGCCAGCAGCTCACACACCGGGGAGCTGTTTTTT. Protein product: CASSSHTGELFF.

CDR3 sequence: CASSHTGTGDYQPQHF. The DNA of the CDR3 is TGTGCCAGCAGCCACACCGGGACAGGGGATTATCAGCCCCAGCATTTT. V is TRBV12-3 or TRBV12-4 and J is TRBJ1-5; 10 nucleotides align to TRBD1. The J segment lost 5 bases and the V segment lost 6 bases, leaving 10 bases of the junction unmatched. CDR3 length: 16 residues.

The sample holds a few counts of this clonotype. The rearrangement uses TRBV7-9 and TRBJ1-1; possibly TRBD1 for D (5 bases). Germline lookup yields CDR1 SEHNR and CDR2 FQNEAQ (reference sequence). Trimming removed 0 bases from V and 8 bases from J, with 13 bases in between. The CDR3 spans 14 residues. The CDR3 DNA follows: TGTGCCAGCAGCTTAGCTTGGCGGGGGGACGAAGCTTTCTTT. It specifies CASSLAWRGDEAFF.

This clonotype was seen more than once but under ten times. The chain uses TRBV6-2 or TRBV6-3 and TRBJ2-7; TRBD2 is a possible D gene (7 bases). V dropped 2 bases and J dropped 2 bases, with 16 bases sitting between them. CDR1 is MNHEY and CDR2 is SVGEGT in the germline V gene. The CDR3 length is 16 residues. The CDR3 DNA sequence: TGTGCCAGCAGTTACCACCGTGGGGGGGGCACCTACGAGCAGTACTTC. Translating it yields CASSYHRGGGTYEQYF.

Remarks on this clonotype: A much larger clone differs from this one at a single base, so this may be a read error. The CDR3 region has the DNA TGTGCCAGCAGTTCCCCGTGGGCAGGGGGGGCGACTAATGAAAAACTGTTTTTT. Amino acids: CASSSPWAGGATNEKLFF. The rearrangement joins TRBV6-2 or TRBV6-3 to TRBJ1-4; 7 bases line up with TRBD1. The J segment lost 2 bases and the V segment lost 4 bases, leaving 13 bases of the junction unmatched. The CDR3 has 18 amino acids. In germline, CDR1 is MNHEY, CDR2 SVGEGT.

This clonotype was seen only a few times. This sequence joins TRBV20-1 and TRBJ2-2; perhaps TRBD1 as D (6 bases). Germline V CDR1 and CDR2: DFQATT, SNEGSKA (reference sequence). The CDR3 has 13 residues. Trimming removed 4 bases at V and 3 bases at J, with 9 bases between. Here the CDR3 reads CSANRAHTGELFF. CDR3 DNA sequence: TGCAGTGCTAACAGGGCTCACACCGGGGAGCTGTTTTTT.

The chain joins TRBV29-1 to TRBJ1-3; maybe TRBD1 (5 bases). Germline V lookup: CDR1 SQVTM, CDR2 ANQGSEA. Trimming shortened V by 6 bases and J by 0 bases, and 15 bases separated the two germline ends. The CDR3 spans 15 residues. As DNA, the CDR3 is TGCAGCGTAGAGGGGAGCAGAAACTCTGGAAACACCATATATTTT. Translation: CSVEGSRNSGNTIYF. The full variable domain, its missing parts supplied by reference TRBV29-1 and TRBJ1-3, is SAVISQKPSRDICQRGTSLTIQCQVDSQVTMMFWYRQQPGQSLTLIATANQGSEATYESGFVIDKFPISRPNLTFSTLTVSNMSPEDSSIYLCSVEGSRNSGNTIYFGEGSWLTVV.

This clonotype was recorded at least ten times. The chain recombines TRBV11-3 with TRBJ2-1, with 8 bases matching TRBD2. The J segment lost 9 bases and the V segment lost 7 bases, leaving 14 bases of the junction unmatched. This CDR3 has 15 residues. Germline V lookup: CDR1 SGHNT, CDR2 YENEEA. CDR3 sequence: CASTPVPGGPSEQFF. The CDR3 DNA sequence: TGTGCCAGCACTCCTGTACCGGGAGGGCCGAGTGAGCAGTTCTTC.

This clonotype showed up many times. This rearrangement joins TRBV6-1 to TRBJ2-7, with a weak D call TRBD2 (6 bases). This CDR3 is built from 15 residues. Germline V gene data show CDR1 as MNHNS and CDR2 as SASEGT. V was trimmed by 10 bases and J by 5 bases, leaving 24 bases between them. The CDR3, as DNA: TGTGCCACGGGGTCGGTTGATAGCGGCCGACACGAGCAGTACTTC. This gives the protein CATGSVDSGRHEQYF.

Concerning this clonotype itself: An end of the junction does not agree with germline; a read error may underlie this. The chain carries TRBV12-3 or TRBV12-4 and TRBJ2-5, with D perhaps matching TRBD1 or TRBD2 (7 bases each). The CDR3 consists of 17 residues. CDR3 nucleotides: TGTGCCAGCGGTTTTATCAGGGAGGGGGCGCGGGAAGAGACCCAGTACTTC. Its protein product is CASGFIREGAREETQYF.

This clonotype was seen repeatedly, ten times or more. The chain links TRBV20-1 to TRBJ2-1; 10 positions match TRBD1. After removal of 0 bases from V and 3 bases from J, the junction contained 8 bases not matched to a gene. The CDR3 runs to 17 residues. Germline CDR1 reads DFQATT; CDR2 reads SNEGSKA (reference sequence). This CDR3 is CSARDLLGQGIYNEQFF. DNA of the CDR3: TGCAGTGCTAGAGATCTCCTGGGACAGGGGATCTACAATGAGCAGTTCTTC.

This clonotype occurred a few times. The chain's CDR3 is CATSPRGTEAFF. CDR3 sequence (DNA): TGTGCCACCAGCCCTAGGGGCACTGAAGCTTTCTTT. The chain couples TRBV15 to TRBJ1-1; perhaps TRBD1 as D (5 bases). Per germline, CDR1 LNHNV and CDR2 YYDKDF (reference sequence). V lost 5 bases and J lost 4, with 8 bases in between. This CDR3 is built from 12 residues.

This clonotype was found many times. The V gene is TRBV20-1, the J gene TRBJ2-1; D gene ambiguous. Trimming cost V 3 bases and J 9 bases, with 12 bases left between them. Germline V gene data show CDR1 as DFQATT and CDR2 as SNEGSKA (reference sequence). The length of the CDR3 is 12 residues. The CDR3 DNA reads TGCAGTGCTAGGGATCTAAGTCTTGAGCAGTTCTTC. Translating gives CSARDLSLEQFF.